This T cell receptor beta chain stems from a study of cytomegalovirus exposure and HLA in healthy donors. Study overall: Around 80 million unique TCR sequences came from HLA-typed donors in an early release.

V lost 7 bases and J lost 0, with 10 bases in between. Germline V gene lookup returns CDR1 SGHTS and CDR2 YDEGEE. This CDR3 has 13 residues. A multiplex PCR was run with 60 Vbeta primers and 13 Jbeta primers. Using immunoSEQ multiplex PCR, the repertoire was profiled, and TCRdb retains in-frame clones only, with some absent. Of under 150,000 clones listed, around 78% are singletons. V usage is TRBV5-8 and J usage is TRBJ1-2; weak D call: TRBD1 (6 bases). This clonotype was sampled from a woman between 40 and 55 years old in good health and CMV-seropositive. Sequenced sample: PBMCs. The CDR3 nucleotides are TGTGCCAGCCGCAGGGGAGCTAACTATGGCTACACCTTC. Its translation is CASRRGANYGYTF.